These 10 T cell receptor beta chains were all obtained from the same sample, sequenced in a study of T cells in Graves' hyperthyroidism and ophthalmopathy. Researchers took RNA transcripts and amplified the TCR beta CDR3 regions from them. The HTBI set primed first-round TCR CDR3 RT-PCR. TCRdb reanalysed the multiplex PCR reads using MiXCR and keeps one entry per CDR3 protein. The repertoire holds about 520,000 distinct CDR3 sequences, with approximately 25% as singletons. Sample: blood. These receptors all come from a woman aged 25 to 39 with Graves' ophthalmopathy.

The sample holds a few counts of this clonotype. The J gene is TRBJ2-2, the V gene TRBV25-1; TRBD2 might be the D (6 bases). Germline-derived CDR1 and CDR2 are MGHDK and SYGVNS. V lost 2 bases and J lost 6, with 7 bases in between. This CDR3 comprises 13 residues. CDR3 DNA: TGTGCCAGCAGTGAAAGGAGGGCCGGGGAGCTGTTTTTT. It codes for CASSERRAGELFF.

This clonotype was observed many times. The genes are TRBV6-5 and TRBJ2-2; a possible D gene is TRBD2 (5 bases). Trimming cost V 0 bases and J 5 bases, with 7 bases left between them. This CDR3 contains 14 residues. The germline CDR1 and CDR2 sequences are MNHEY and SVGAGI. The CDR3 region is CASSYSTGTGELFF. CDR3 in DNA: TGTGCCAGCAGTTACTCGACGGGAACCGGGGAGCTGTTTTTT.

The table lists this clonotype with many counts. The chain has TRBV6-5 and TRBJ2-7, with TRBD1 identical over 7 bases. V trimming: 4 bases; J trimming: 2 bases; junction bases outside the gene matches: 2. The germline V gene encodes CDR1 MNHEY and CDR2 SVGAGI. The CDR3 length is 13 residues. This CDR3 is CASSFDRAYEQYF. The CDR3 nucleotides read TGTGCCAGCAGTTTCGACAGGGCCTACGAGCAGTACTTC.

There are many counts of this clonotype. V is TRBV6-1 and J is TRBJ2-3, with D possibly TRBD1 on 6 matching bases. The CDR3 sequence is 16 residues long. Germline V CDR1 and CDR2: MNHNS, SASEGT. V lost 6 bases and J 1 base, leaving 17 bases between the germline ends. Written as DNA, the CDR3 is TGTGCCAGCAGGCTAGCATCGGACAGCGGCACAGATACGCAGTATTTT. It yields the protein CASRLASDSGTDTQYF.

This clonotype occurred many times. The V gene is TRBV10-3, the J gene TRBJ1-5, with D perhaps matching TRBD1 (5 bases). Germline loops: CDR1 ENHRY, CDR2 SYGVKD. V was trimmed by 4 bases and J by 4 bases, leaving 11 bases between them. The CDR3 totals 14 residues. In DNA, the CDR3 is TGTGCCATCAGTGGGGACTTTGTAAATCAGCCCCAGCATTTT. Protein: CAISGDFVNQPQHF.

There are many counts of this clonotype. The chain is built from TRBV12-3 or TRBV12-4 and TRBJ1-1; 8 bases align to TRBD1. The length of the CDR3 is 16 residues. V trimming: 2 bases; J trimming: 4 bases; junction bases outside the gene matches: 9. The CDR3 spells CASSLFSGGGSTEAFF. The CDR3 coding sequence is TGTGCCAGCAGTTTATTCTCAGGGGGCGGGAGCACTGAAGCTTTCTTT.

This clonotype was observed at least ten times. DNA of the CDR3: TGTGCCAGCAGTGTAGAGAACACTGAAGCTTTCTTT. Translated: CASSVENTEAFF. The rearrangement links TRBV2 to TRBJ1-1; no clear D. The germline gives CDR1 SNHLY, CDR2 FYNNEI. CDR3 size: 12 residues. V was shortened by 4 bases and J by 1 base, with 4 bases between the two germline ends.

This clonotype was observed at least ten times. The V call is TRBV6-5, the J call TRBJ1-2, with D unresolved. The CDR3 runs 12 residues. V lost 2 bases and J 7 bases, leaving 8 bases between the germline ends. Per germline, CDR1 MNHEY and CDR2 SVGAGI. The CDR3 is CASSYAGFGYTF. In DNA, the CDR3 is TGTGCCAGCAGTTACGCGGGGTTTGGCTACACCTTC.

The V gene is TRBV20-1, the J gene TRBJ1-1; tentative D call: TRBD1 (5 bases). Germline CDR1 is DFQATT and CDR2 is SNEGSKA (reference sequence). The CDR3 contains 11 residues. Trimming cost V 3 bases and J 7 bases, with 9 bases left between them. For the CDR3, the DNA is TGCAGTGCTAGGACAGAACTTGAAGCTTTCTTT. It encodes CSARTELEAFF.

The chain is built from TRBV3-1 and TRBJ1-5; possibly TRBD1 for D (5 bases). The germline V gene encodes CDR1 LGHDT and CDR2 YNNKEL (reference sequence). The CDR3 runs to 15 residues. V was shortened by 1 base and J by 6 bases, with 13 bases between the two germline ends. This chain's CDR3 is CASSQGTGFSQPQHF. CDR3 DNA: TGTGCCAGCAGCCAAGGTACAGGTTTTTCTCAGCCCCAGCATTTT.